Following are 23 T cell receptor beta chains from one sample sequenced in a study of Tregs in tolerant kidney transplant recipients. Produced via immunoSEQ multiplex PCR; TCRdb's table is partial and in-frame only. Among some 66,000 clones, about nine tenths were seen once, and the ten largest hold approximately 9.9%. The sample consisted of CD8+ T cells from blood, taken before the transplant. These receptors all stem from a human donor who received a combined kidney and bone marrow transplant.

The chain links TRBV9 to TRBJ1-2, with 12 bases fitting TRBD1. The CDR3 runs 16 residues. J was trimmed by 4 bases and V by 4 bases; bases with no gene match: 8. Germline assignment: CDR1 SGDLS and CDR2 YYNGEE. CDR3: CASSSGTGGRGYGYTF. The CDR3 bases are TGTGCCAGCAGCTCCGGGACAGGGGGCCGCGGCTATGGCTACACCTTC. The variable domain in full, completed from reference TRBV9 and TRBJ1-2, reads DSGVTQTPKHLITATGQRVTLRCSPRSGDLSVYWYQQSLDQGLQFLIQYYNGEERAKGNILERFSAQQFPDLHSELNLSSLELGDSALYFCASSSGTGGRGYGYTFGSGTRLTVV.

The CDR3 sequence: CASSDFLGWETEAFF. CDR3 bases: TGTGCCAGCAGTGATTTTTTAGGTTGGGAGACTGAAGCTTTCTTT. The rearrangement uses TRBV6-1 and TRBJ1-1; no definite D call. CDR1 is MNHNS, CDR2 SASEGT, per germline. The CDR3 is 15 residues long. Deletions cut 3 bases from V and 5 bases from J, with 16 bases between.

This clone was observed a single time. The chain has TRBV27 and TRBJ2-5, with 7 bases matching TRBD1. The end of the DNA aligns better with TRBJ2-7, so the J call may be wrong. The CDR3 is made up of 14 amino acids. CDR1 is MNHEY and CDR2 is SMNVEV in the germline V gene (reference sequence). CDR3 protein: CASSLTGESYEQYF. The CDR3 nucleotides are TGTGCCAGCAGTCTTACAGGGGAATCCTACGAGCAGTACTTC.

This chain uses TRBV2 with TRBJ2-7, with 10 bases lining up with TRBD2. The CDR3 extends over 13 amino acids. Germline V gives CDR1 SNHLY, CDR2 FYNNEI. V shed 6 bases, J shed 2 bases, and the junction held 1 base outside the gene matches. In DNA, the CDR3 is TGTGCCAGCAGGACTAGCGGGCCCTACGAGCAGTACTTC. Amino acids: CASRTSGPYEQYF.

The chain uses TRBV4-1 and TRBJ2-7, with D perhaps matching TRBD2 (5 bases). Between the trimmed V and J ends, which lost 0 bases and 2 bases, there was a span of 11 bases. From germline, CDR1 is MGHRA and CDR2 YSYEKL. This CDR3 comprises 15 residues. The chain's CDR3 is CASSQDRSGTYEQYF. CDR3 sequence (DNA): TGCGCCAGCAGCCAAGATCGGTCCGGGACCTACGAGCAGTACTTC.

This chain uses TRBV4-3 with TRBJ1-1; unclear D gene. V was trimmed by 1 base and J by 2 bases, leaving 17 bases between them. The CDR3 is made up of 17 amino acids. The V gene's germline CDR1 is LGHNA and CDR2 YSLEER. CDR3 DNA sequence: TGCGCCAGCAGCCAAGTTTACAGCATTGACGTAAACACTGAAGCTTTCTTT. Translated: CASSQVYSIDVNTEAFF.

The chain couples TRBV5-6 to TRBJ2-2; 12 bases are a match to TRBD2. V shed 0 bases and J 5 bases; nucleotides not matched to a gene: 5. Germline assignment: CDR1 SGHDT and CDR2 YYEEEE. The CDR3 has 17 residues. The CDR3 region has the DNA TGTGCCAGCAGCTTGGGGACTAGCGGGACGTATACCGGGGAGCTGTTTTTT. This gives the protein CASSLGTSGTYTGELFF.

The CDR3 region has the DNA TGTGCCAGCAGTTTCGGGGGTTACAATGAGCAGTTCTTC. This translates into CASSFGGYNEQFF. The chain uses TRBV27 and TRBJ2-1; TRBD2 might be the D (6 bases). V was shortened by 3 bases and J by 4 bases, with 7 bases between the two germline ends. Germline CDR1 and CDR2: MNHEY and SMNVEV (reference sequence). The CDR3 length is 13 residues.

V usage is TRBV15 and J usage is TRBJ1-4; D gene ambiguous. From germline, CDR1 is LNHNV and CDR2 YYDKDF (reference sequence). The CDR3 sequence is 14 residues long. V lost 9 bases, J lost 7 bases, and 18 bases lay in between. CDR3 in DNA: TGTGCCACTAGGCGACGAGCGACGAGTGAAAAACTGTTTTTT. The encoded protein is CATRRRATSEKLFF.

CDR3 DNA sequence: TGTGCCACCAGCAGAGATGGCCTGAGTCGACTGGGCTACACCTTC. Translated, it gives CATSRDGLSRLGYTF. V and J are TRBV15 and TRBJ1-2; D is unresolved. The ends were cut back, 0 bases at V and 8 bases at J, with 16 bases in the middle. This CDR3 contains 15 residues. CDR1 is LNHNV and CDR2 is YYDKDF in the germline V gene (reference sequence).

Comment on this clone: This sample includes further DNA sequences coding for the same CDR3. V and J are TRBV28 and TRBJ2-3; D remains ambiguous. CDR3 size: 14 residues. V was trimmed by 3 bases and J by 1 base, leaving 8 bases between them. Germline assignment: CDR1 MDHEN and CDR2 SYDVKM. As DNA, the CDR3 is TGTGCCAGCAGTTTTCTGGCGGGCACAGATACGCAGTATTTT. Translated: CASSFLAGTDTQYF.

The chain links TRBV5-1 to TRBJ2-3, with 10 nucleotides matching TRBD2. V lost 3 bases to trimming and J lost 2 bases; unmatched junction nucleotides: 12. The CDR3 is 18 residues long. The germline V gene encodes CDR1 SGHRS and CDR2 YFSETQ. The CDR3 loop is CASSYSGGPLSSTDTQYF. The DNA for the CDR3 is TGCGCCAGCAGCTATAGCGGGGGGCCCCTTTCTTCCACAGATACGCAGTATTTT.

A note on this clone: At one of its ends the junction is not consistent with the germline gene, which may arise from a read error. The gene calls are TRBV7-9 and TRBJ2-3; 12 bases align to TRBD2. This CDR3 contains 14 residues. CDR1 and CDR2 (germline): SEHNR, FQNEAQ (reference sequence). CDR3 region: CASSLAGGQDTQYF. CDR3 bases: TGTGCCAGCAGCCTAGCGGGGGGGCAAGATACGCAGTATTTT.

V is TRBV19 and J is TRBJ1-1, with unresolved D. Trimming shortened V by 2 bases and J by 1 base, and 2 bases separated the two germline ends. This CDR3 region has 12 residues. The V gene's germline CDR1 is LNHDA and CDR2 SQIVND (reference sequence). The CDR3 sequence is CASSIQNTEAFF. CDR3 DNA sequence: TGTGCCAGTAGTATACAGAACACTGAAGCTTTCTTT.

This clone is a singleton in its sample. The gene calls are TRBV4-3 and TRBJ2-1, with 10 nucleotides matching TRBD2. V was pared by 4 bases and J by 0 bases, with 15 bases of the junction left unmatched. Germline CDR1 is LGHNA and CDR2 is YSLEER. This CDR3 contains 20 residues. The CDR3 loop is CASSRGLAGALSSSYNEQFF. The CDR3 bases are TGCGCCAGCAGCCGAGGCCTAGCGGGGGCCCTGTCAAGCTCCTACAATGAGCAGTTCTTC.

The chain combines TRBV15 with TRBJ2-6; TRBD2 matches at 7 bases. CDR3 length equals 17 residues. Germline CDR1 is LNHNV and CDR2 is YYDKDF (reference sequence). J was trimmed by 1 base and V by 2 bases; bases with no gene match: 5. The CDR3 sequence: CATSRRLGGSGANVLTF. For the CDR3, the DNA is TGTGCCACCAGCAGAAGACTGGGGGGGTCTGGGGCCAACGTCCTGACTTTC.

The chain combines TRBV19 with TRBJ1-1; weak D call: TRBD1 (5 bases). The germline V gene encodes CDR1 LNHDA and CDR2 SQIVND (reference sequence). V lost 0 bases and J lost 8, with 10 bases in between. This CDR3 has 13 amino acids. The CDR3: CASSIDSGPEAFF. In DNA, the CDR3 is TGTGCCAGTAGTATAGATTCAGGGCCCGAAGCTTTCTTT. Looking up the rest from reference TRBV19 and TRBJ1-1 gives the full variable domain: DGGITQSPKYLFRKEGQNVTLSCEQNLNHDAMYWYRQDPGQGLRLIYYSQIVNDFQKGDIAEGYSVSREKKESFPLTVTSAQKNPTAFYLCASSIDSGPEAFFGQGTRLTVV.

The V call is TRBV18, the J call TRBJ1-4; D unresolved. The germline CDR1 and CDR2 sequences are KGHSH and LQKENI. This CDR3 region has 16 residues. Trimming stripped 4 bases from V and 0 bases from J, with 12 bases between. The CDR3 loop is CASSLLPLATNEKLFF. The CDR3 region has the DNA TGTGCCAGCTCACTTCTTCCATTAGCAACTAATGAAAAACTGTTTTTT.

This chain connects TRBV4-2 to TRBJ1-2, with TRBD1 matching 7 bases. CDR3 length: 16 residues. Germline CDR1 reads LGHNA; CDR2 reads YNFKEQ. V lost 7 bases, J lost 6 bases, and 17 bases stayed unmatched. The CDR3 DNA is TGTGCCAGCACCGCAATCCTCTCCGGGACAGCAGATGGCTACACCTTC. This codes for CASTAILSGTADGYTF.

This clone is a singleton in its sample. The genes are TRBV6-5 and TRBJ1-2; 8 bases are shared with TRBD1. Germline V gene data show CDR1 as MNHEY and CDR2 as SVGAGI. The CDR3 length is 13 residues. The junction had 10 bases not matched to a gene; V was cut back by 7 bases and J by 9 bases. Written as DNA, the CDR3 is TGTGCCAGCACCGATGACAGGGGTTATAGCTACACCTTC. Protein: CASTDDRGYSYTF.

The chain carries TRBV5-1 and TRBJ2-3, with TRBD2 identical over 11 bases. Trimming at V came to 2 bases and at J to 1 base, leaving 6 bases not matched to a gene. Per germline, CDR1 SGHRS and CDR2 YFSETQ. The CDR3 sequence is 17 residues long. CDR3 amino acids: CASSFLAGGRGTDTQYF. The CDR3 nucleotides are TGCGCCAGCAGCTTCCTAGCGGGAGGCCGGGGCACAGATACGCAGTATTTT.

The chain couples TRBV5-1 to TRBJ2-7; possibly TRBD2 for D (6 bases). V was clipped by 4 bases and J by 6 bases, with 14 bases between them. CDR1 and CDR2 from the germline V gene are SGHRS and YFSETQ. CDR3 length: 13 residues. The CDR3 DNA follows: TGCGCCAGCAGCCGGGACGGGAGAGGCGAGCAGTACTTC. Translating it yields CASSRDGRGEQYF.

V gene TRBV9 combines with J gene TRBJ2-1; TRBD2 matches 10 bases. CDR1 is SGDLS, CDR2 YYNGEE, per germline. The CDR3 sequence is 17 residues long. J gave up 6 bases and V 4 bases, and 13 bases lay outside the gene matches. The CDR3 loop reads CASSPEWLAGVSNEQFF. The DNA for the CDR3 is TGTGCCAGCAGCCCAGAGTGGCTAGCGGGAGTTTCCAATGAGCAGTTCTTC.